The clone carrying this T cell receptor (beta chain) was found a few times. This entry comes from a study of T-cell memory formation after mild COVID-19. TCR alpha and TCR beta cDNA libraries with sample barcodes and UMIs came from 5'RACE using constant-segment primers. TCRdb reprocessed the 5' RACE reads via MiXCR and lists one record per CDR3 protein. The data hold more than 120,000 distinct CDR3 sequences, with 19% observed a single time. V gave up 8 bases and J gave up 2 bases, with 13 bases separating them. The germline V gene encodes CDR1 LNHDA and CDR2 SQIVND (reference sequence). This CDR3 has 13 amino acids.

The receptor comes from an adult woman who had mild COVID-19 (a few samples of this study predate the infection). Cell type and time point are not known. The specimen was PBMCs or a T cell subset sorted from them (not recorded which). The gene calls are TRBV19 and TRBJ2-7; D remains unclear. The CDR3 is CASSQATAYEQYF. As DNA, the CDR3 is TGTGCCAGTTCCCAAGCCACGGCCTACGAGCAGTACTTC.